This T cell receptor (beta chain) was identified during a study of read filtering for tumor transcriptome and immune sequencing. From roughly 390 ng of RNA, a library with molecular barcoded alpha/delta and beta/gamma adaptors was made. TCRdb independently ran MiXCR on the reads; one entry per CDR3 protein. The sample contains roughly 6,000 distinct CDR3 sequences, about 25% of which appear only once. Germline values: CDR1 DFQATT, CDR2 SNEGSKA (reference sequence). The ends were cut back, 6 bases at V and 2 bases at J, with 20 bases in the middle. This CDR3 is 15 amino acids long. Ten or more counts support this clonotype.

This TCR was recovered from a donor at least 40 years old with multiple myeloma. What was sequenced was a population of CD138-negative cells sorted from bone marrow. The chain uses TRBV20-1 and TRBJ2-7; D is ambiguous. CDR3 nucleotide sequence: TGCAGTGCCTTCCTACCAGGAGCTTTCGCCTACGAGCAGTACTTC. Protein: CSAFLPGAFAYEQYF.